The T cell receptor (beta chain) described here comes from a study of blood T cells in healthy people across ages. V gave up 0 bases and J gave up 5 bases, with 15 bases separating them. The CDR3 extends over 16 amino acids. The germline V gene has CDR1 SGHRS and CDR2 YFSETQ. This clonotype has only a few counts. With a J-beta primer mix and a sample-barcoded 5' primer, a second PCR ran roughly 6 to 12 cycles. Every sample produced at least 2.5 million CDR3-containing paired-end reads. TCRdb called the 5' RACE reads again in MiXCR, with one record for every CDR3 protein. This sample carries 550,000 to 600,000 distinct CDR3 sequences, roughly 29% of them seen once, and the ten largest clones take roughly 18%.

The sample consisted of blood. The chain uses TRBV5-1 and TRBJ2-1; perhaps TRBD2 as D (5 bases). This receptor was identified in a woman aged 65 to 85 in good health. CDR3 DNA sequence: TGCGCCAGCAGCTTGGGCGGAGGACCAACCCACAATGAGCAGTTCTTC. This sequence encodes CASSLGGGPTHNEQFF.